This TCR beta chain was captured in a study of blood T cell repertoires in COVID-19. Background on the study: Samples representing acute and convalescent COVID-19 were sourced from the United States, Italy and Spain. PBMCs, B-cell-depleted T cells, or T cells were the source of the cDNA or gDNA that made up the material.

Original processing notes: Reference gene primer amplification gave estimated nucleated cell counts. Only in-frame clones appear in the TCRdb table, and some are missing; sequencing was by immunoSEQ multiplex PCR. V and J calls and clone size are given by that table; D and trimming were obtained from the DNA. The sample lists 120,000 or so clones, roughly 76% seen once, with under 10% in the top ten. This CDR3 region has 16 residues. V was pared by 4 bases and J by 2 bases, with 17 bases between. CDR1 and CDR2 from the germline V gene are LGHDT and YNNKEL (reference sequence). The J gene is TRBJ1-1, the V gene TRBV3-1 (or the pseudogene TRBV3-2), with D tentatively TRBD1 (6 bases). The receptor comes from a woman aged 60 to 75 with acute or convalescent COVID-19. The sequenced sample was peripheral blood. This chain's CDR3 is CASSLRDIRSNTEAFF. CDR3 DNA: TGTGCCAGCAGCCTGAGGGACATCCGAAGCAACACTGAAGCTTTCTTT.